A single sample is the source of the 20 T cell receptor beta chains below, sequenced in a study of naive and memory T cell subsets. Findings of the study overall: Especially in CD8 cells, naive repertoires contained a few larger clonotypes, possibly CD45RA-re-expressing memory cells.

Two oligonucleotides, mixed equimolar, formed the beta constant-region primer covering TRBC1 and TRBC2. Ligated cDNA was amplified by four rounds of PCR with nested alpha and beta constant-region primers and SP2. In TCRdb, the UMI-ligation and nested PCR reads were re-called with MiXCR into one record per CDR3 protein. The sample contains approximately 140,000 distinct CDR3 sequences, 22% of which appear only once. Their recognized antigens are unknown. The sample taken for sequencing was naive CD4+ T cells from blood. These receptor sequences come from a human donor in good health.

This rearrangement joins TRBV6-5 to TRBJ1-2; D is perhaps TRBD1 (6 bases). The germline V gene has CDR1 MNHEY and CDR2 SVGAGI. Trimming left V 3 bases short and J 3 bases short, with 17 bases between. CDR3 length: 16 amino acids. CDR3 DNA: TGTGCCAGCAGTTATCGGAGAGACAGGATAGACTATGGCTACACCTTC. Its translation: CASSYRRDRIDYGYTF.

In regard to this clonotype: Possible read error: a much larger clone is one base away. Written as DNA, the CDR3 is TGTGCCAGCAGCGGCCGGACAGGGGAGTACACCGGGGAGCTGTTTTTT. It specifies CASSGRTGEYTGELFF. The chain has TRBV11-2 and TRBJ2-2, with TRBD1 matching over 9 bases. V dropped 5 bases and J dropped 3; count of bases not matched to a gene: 7. Germline loops: CDR1 SGHAT, CDR2 FQNNGV. The CDR3 covers 16 residues.

The chain combines TRBV12-3 or TRBV12-4 with TRBJ2-5; D unclear. The CDR3 has 12 residues. Trimming took 6 bases from V and 5 from J, leaving 10 bases between them. CDR3 sequence reads: CASSSKLETQYF. The CDR3 coding sequence is TGTGCCAGCAGCTCAAAGTTGGAGACCCAGTACTTC.

This clonotype was counted between two and nine times. This chain joins TRBV5-1 and TRBJ2-1, with TRBD2 matching 8 bases. This CDR3 region has 14 residues. Trimming removed 0 bases from V and 8 bases from J; junction bases left unmatched: 4. Germline V lookup: CDR1 SGHRS, CDR2 YFSETQ. The CDR3 DNA is TGCGCCAGCAGCTTGGCTAGCGGGTTCGATGAGCAGTTCTTC. Translation gives CASSLASGFDEQFF.

Many counts were recorded for this clonotype. The chain combines TRBV20-1 with TRBJ2-3; D is uncertain. Germline V gives CDR1 DFQATT, CDR2 SNEGSKA (reference sequence). V lost 5 bases, J lost 2 bases, and 14 bases lay in between. The CDR3 runs to 14 residues. The CDR3 nucleotides read TGCAGTGCTCCTAACTACGGCAACACAGATACGCAGTATTTT. Translated, it gives CSAPNYGNTDTQYF.

This clonotype has just a few counts. V and J are TRBV5-1 and TRBJ2-2, with TRBD2 matching over 14 bases. The ends lost 1 base at V and 4 bases at J; junction bases unmatched: 6. Germline V gene data show CDR1 as SGHRS and CDR2 as YFSETQ. The CDR3 is 18 residues long. The CDR3 loop is CASSLRGLAGEVTGELFF. Here the CDR3 DNA reads TGCGCCAGCAGCTTGAGGGGACTAGCGGGAGAGGTCACCGGGGAGCTGTTTTTT.

This clonotype has just a few counts. This chain joins TRBV6-5 and TRBJ2-5, with 9 bases that match TRBD1. Germline CDR1 and CDR2: MNHEY and SVGAGI. The CDR3 sequence is 14 residues long. The trim removed 5 bases at V and 7 bases at J, leaving 8 bases unmatched. The CDR3 sequence: CASSHRTGAGTQYF. In DNA, the CDR3 is TGTGCCAGCAGTCACCGGACAGGGGCGGGGACCCAGTACTTC.

On this clonotype itself: Relative to the germline gene, one junction end is altered; a read error may explain this. The chain links TRBV12-3 or TRBV12-4 to TRBJ2-7; D unclear. The CDR3 has 12 amino acids. The CDR3 DNA reads as TGTGCCAGCGCTCGATGGGCCTATGAGCAGTACTTC. Its protein product is CASARWAYEQYF.

The chain combines TRBV6-5 with TRBJ1-4; maybe TRBD1 (6 bases). The length of the CDR3 is 17 residues. The germline V gene has CDR1 MNHEY and CDR2 SVGAGI. Trimming took 2 bases from V and 7 from J, leaving 20 bases between them. CDR3 protein: CASSYDRPQGLGEKLFF. CDR3 DNA: TGTGCCAGCAGTTACGATCGACCACAGGGTTTAGGTGAAAAACTGTTTTTT.

V and J are TRBV18 and TRBJ2-2; TRBD1 aligns across 7 bases. The V segment lost 3 bases and the J segment 3 bases; nucleotides outside the gene matches: 4. Looked up from germline, CDR1 is KGHSH and CDR2 is LQKENI. The length of the CDR3 is 15 residues. The CDR3 spells CASSPDRVYTGELFF. The CDR3 DNA reads as TGTGCCAGCTCACCCGACAGGGTATACACCGGGGAGCTGTTTTTT.

The J gene is TRBJ2-7, the V gene TRBV25-1, with TRBD1 identical over 7 bases. The J segment lost 0 bases and the V segment lost 7 bases, leaving 18 bases of the junction unmatched. In germline, CDR1 is MGHDK, CDR2 SYGVNS. The CDR3 loop spans 18 amino acids. CDR3: CASTKQGRASFNSYEQYF. The CDR3 DNA sequence: TGTGCCAGCACTAAACAGGGGAGAGCTAGTTTTAACTCCTACGAGCAGTACTTC.

The rearrangement links TRBV6-6 to TRBJ2-7; a possible D gene is TRBD1 (6 bases). Germline V gene sequence: CDR1 MNHNY, CDR2 SVGAGI (reference sequence). Deletions cut 6 bases from V and 0 bases from J, with 18 bases between. The CDR3 has 16 amino acids. DNA for the CDR3: TGTGCCAGCAGAACACCGCACAGGGAGAGCTCCTACGAGCAGTACTTC. Translating it yields CASRTPHRESSYEQYF.

The CDR3 loop is CASSSGLLNQPGLRPQHF. The CDR3 DNA sequence: TGTGCCAGCTCATCCGGACTGCTTAATCAGCCCGGTTTACGGCCCCAGCATTTT. This rearrangement joins TRBV18 to TRBJ1-5; D remains ambiguous. In germline, CDR1 is KGHSH, CDR2 LQKENI. Trimming took 5 bases from V and 9 from J, leaving 29 bases between them. This CDR3 is 18 amino acids long.

The chain couples TRBV7-8 to TRBJ2-3; 10 bases agree with TRBD2. Per germline, CDR1 SGHVS and CDR2 FQNEAQ. This CDR3 has 17 amino acids. The trim removed 0 bases at V and 7 bases at J, leaving 10 bases unmatched. The CDR3 region is CASSLASGRAFANTQYF. The CDR3, as DNA: TGTGCCAGCAGCTTAGCGAGCGGGAGGGCCTTTGCTAATACGCAGTATTTT.

V usage is TRBV4-3 and J usage is TRBJ1-6, with D tentatively TRBD1 (5 bases). The V end lost 6 bases, the J end lost 6 bases, and 15 bases lay between the germline ends. CDR1 is LGHNA and CDR2 is YSLEER in the germline V gene. The CDR3 has 15 residues. The CDR3 sequence: CASSKGAGFNSPLHF. The DNA of the CDR3 is TGCGCCAGCAGTAAAGGGGCAGGGTTTAATTCACCCCTCCACTTT.

This chain links TRBV6-2 or TRBV6-3 with TRBJ1-5; 9 bases align to TRBD1. Germline-derived CDR1 and CDR2 are MNHEY and SVGEGT. Losses at the gene ends were 6 bases for V and 4 bases for J; bases not matched to a gene: 10. The CDR3 has 16 amino acids. The CDR3 protein is CASRPGQGTRNQPQHF. The DNA of the CDR3 is TGTGCCAGCAGGCCTGGACAGGGGACCAGGAATCAGCCCCAGCATTTT.

This chain links TRBV30 with TRBJ2-1, with D tentatively TRBD1 (5 bases). The germline gives CDR1 GTSNPN, CDR2 SVGIG (reference sequence). CDR3 length: 13 amino acids. Trimming stripped 0 bases from V and 6 bases from J, with 9 bases between. As DNA, the CDR3 is TGTGCCTGGAGTGTATCCAGGGTCAATGAGCAGTTCTTC. Encoded protein: CAWSVSRVNEQFF.

The CDR3 nucleotides are TGTGCCAGCACTGGGAACAATGAGCAGTTCTTC. As protein: CASTGNNEQFF. The rearrangement joins TRBV6-5 to TRBJ2-1; D is unresolved. The CDR3 loop spans 11 amino acids. Germline V gene lookup returns CDR1 MNHEY and CDR2 SVGAGI. V was clipped by 7 bases and J by 5 bases, with 6 bases between them.

The genes are TRBV7-2 and TRBJ1-2; D call uncertain. The CDR3 runs to 15 residues. Between the trimmed V and J ends, which lost 5 bases and 4 bases, there was a span of 17 bases. Per germline, CDR1 SGHTA and CDR2 FQGNSA. In DNA, the CDR3 is TGTGCCAGCAGCCCAATAAGCGGAGGTAGCTATGGCTACACCTTC. Its translation is CASSPISGGSYGYTF.

This clonotype was detected a few times. This rearrangement joins TRBV24-1 to TRBJ1-5; D uncertain. V was trimmed by 4 bases and J by 1 base, leaving 7 bases between them. CDR3 length: 14 amino acids. CDR1 KGHDR and CDR2 SFDVKD come from the germline V gene. The CDR3 DNA reads TGTGCCACCAGTGAAGTGAACAGCAATCAGCCCCAGCATTTT. Translated, it gives CATSEVNSNQPQHF.